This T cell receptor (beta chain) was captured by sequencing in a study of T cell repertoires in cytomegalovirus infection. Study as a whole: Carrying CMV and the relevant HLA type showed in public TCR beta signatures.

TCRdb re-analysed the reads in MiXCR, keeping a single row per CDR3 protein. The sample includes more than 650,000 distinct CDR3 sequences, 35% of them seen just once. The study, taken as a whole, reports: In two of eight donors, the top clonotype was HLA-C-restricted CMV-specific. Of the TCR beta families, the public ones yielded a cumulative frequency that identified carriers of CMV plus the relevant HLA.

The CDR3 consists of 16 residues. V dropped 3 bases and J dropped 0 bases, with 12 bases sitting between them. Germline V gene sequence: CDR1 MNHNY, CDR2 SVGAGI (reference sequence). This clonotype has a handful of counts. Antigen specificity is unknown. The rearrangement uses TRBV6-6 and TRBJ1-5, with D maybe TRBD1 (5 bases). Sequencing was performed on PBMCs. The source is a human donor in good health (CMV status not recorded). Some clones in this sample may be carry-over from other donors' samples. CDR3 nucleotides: TGTGCCAGCAGTTATATGGGGGACGATAGCAATCAGCCCCAGCATTTT. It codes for CASSYMGDDSNQPQHF.